The sequence of this T cell receptor (beta chain) was determined in a study of cytomegalovirus exposure and HLA in healthy donors. As for the study in general: The 120 validation repertoires, a later analysis reported, used the same platform as the approximately 650 first-cohort repertoires.

The CDR3 covers 15 residues. Germline V gives CDR1 GTSNPN, CDR2 SVGIG (reference sequence). The V gene end was trimmed by 1 base and the J gene end by 3 bases; junction bases not matched to a gene: 6. TCRdb's table, derived via immunoSEQ multiplex PCR, lists solely in-frame clones and lacks some. The sample records 100,000 to 150,000 clones, about 87% being singletons. The sample taken for sequencing was PBMCs. The TCR was taken from a woman aged 18-29 years in good health and CMV-seronegative. This sequence joins TRBV30 and TRBJ2-1; 7 nucleotides agree with TRBD2. CDR3 amino acids: CAWSGSGASYNEQFF. In DNA form, the CDR3 reads TGTGCCTGGAGTGGCAGCGGGGCCAGCTACAATGAGCAGTTCTTC.